This TCR beta chain was sequenced for a study of blood T cell repertoires in COVID-19. Original analysis: Cell counts per sample came from amplifying reference gene primers. The protocol was immunoSEQ multiplex PCR, while the TCRdb copy is restricted to in-frame clones and leaves out a portion. V and J calls and clone size come straight from that table; D and trimming were deduced from the DNA. The table lists approximately 300,000 clones, 86% of them singletons, with roughly 1.6% in the top ten. Germline V gene sequence: CDR1 MNHEY, CDR2 SVGAGI. V lost 10 bases, J lost 2 bases, and 6 bases stayed unmatched. CDR3 length: 13 amino acids.

The chain carries TRBV6-5 and TRBJ1-1; 8 positions match TRBD1. The receptor was isolated from a woman aged 45 to 65 with acute or convalescent COVID-19. The sample was peripheral blood. CDR3 in DNA: TGTGCCACCAATACAGGGGGTAACACTGAAGCTTTCTTT. Translated: CATNTGGNTEAFF.